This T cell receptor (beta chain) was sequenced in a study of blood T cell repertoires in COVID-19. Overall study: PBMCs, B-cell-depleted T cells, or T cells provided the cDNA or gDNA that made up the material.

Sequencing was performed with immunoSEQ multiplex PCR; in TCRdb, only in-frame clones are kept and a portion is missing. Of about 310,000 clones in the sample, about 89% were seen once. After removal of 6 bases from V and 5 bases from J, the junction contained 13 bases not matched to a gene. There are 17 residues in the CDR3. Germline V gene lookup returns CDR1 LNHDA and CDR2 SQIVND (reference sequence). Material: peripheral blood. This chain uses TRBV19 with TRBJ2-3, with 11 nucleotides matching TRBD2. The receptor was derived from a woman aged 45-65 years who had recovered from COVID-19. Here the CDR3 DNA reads TGTGCCAGTAGCCCAAGCGGACTAGCGGGCCCCCAAGATACGCAGTATTTT. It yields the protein CASSPSGLAGPQDTQYF.